This TCR beta chain was identified in a study of blood T cell repertoires in COVID-19. As for the study in general: PBMCs, B-cell-depleted T cells, or T cells were the source of the cDNA or gDNA that made up the material.

In the original processing: It was from reference gene primer amplification that nucleated cell counts were estimated. Libraries were prepared by immunoSEQ multiplex PCR; TCRdb keeps only in-frame clonotypes and omits some of them. The V and J calls and the clone size are those of that table, but D and trimming were determined from the DNA. The sample holds 500,000 or so clones, 75% to 90% seen once. Those enrolled, adults aged roughly 18 to 90 years, came from 24 US areas. Clinical histories supplied by participants themselves formed the basis of cohort assignment. Looked up from germline, CDR1 is SGHVS and CDR2 is FQNEAQ. The ends lost 5 bases at V and 4 bases at J; junction bases unmatched: 15. The CDR3 loop spans 17 amino acids.

The receptor's source is a woman between 18 and 29 years old who had recovered from COVID-19. The rearrangement joins TRBV7-8 to TRBJ2-3, with 7 bases that match TRBD2. The sequencing input was PBMCs or T cells enriched from blood (not recorded which). In DNA form, the CDR3 reads TGTGCCAGCAGCACCACATGGGGGGGTCATACGCCAGATACGCAGTATTTT. Its protein product is CASSTTWGGHTPDTQYF.